Sequencing of this T cell receptor beta chain was carried out in a study of blood T cells in healthy people across ages. The CDR3 is made up of 12 amino acids. The V end was cut by 7 bases, the J end by 1 base, with 8 bases between. The germline V gene has CDR1 ENHRY and CDR2 SYGVKD. Primed by a sample-barcoded 5' primer and a J-beta primer mix, a second PCR proceeded for about 7 to 11 cycles. One entry per CDR3 protein results from TCRdb running MiXCR on the 5' RACE reads. The repertoire holds 1.2 million to 1.5 million distinct CDR3 sequences, around 55% seen once, with roughly 7% in the top ten. A note on this clonotype: Its target is not known.

Each donor gave 9.5 to 10 milliliters of peripheral blood. General study findings and limits: Across the age range, TCR beta diversity per million T cells fell in a roughly linear way.

The specimen was blood. This sequence joins TRBV10-3 and TRBJ2-7; D remains unclear. The source is a young man in good health. Here the CDR3 reads CAINGGSYEQYF. CDR3 bases: TGTGCCATCAACGGCGGATCCTACGAGCAGTACTTC.